This is a list of T cell receptor beta chains from one sample in a study of T-cell memory formation after mild COVID-19. Via MiXCR, TCRdb re-called the 5' RACE reads, giving one row per CDR3 protein. The table includes 170,000 or so distinct CDR3 sequences, about 28% detected once. The source material was PBMCs or a T cell subset sorted from them (not recorded which). All receptors come from an adult woman who had mild COVID-19 (a few samples of this study predate the infection). Cell type and time point are not known. The CDR3 runs from the conserved cysteine through the conserved F or W. Fields, in order: J gene, clone size, V gene, D gene, CDR3 DNA, CDR3 protein. A D gene is named only where the DNA matches it firmly. Only some rows state a clone size, as once, few, many or a class for expanded clones.

TRBJ2-2	NA	TRBV5-4	TRBD1	TGTGCCAGCAGCGCGGGACAGGGTACCGGGGAGCTGTTTTTT	CASSAGQGTGELFF
TRBJ1-2	NA	TRBV15	TRBD1	TGTGCCACCAGCAGACTTATCCAGACAGGGCCAGCTAACTATGGCTACACCTTC	CATSRLIQTGPANYGYTF
TRBJ2-5	few	TRBV7-2	TRBD1	TGTGCCAGCAGCATAGGGGGGACAGGGCAAGAGACCCAGTACTTC	CASSIGGTGQETQYF
TRBJ2-3	NA	TRBV20-1	TRBD2	TGCAGAGCTACTTCTAGCGGGAGAGGAGATACGCAGTATTTT	CRATSSGRGDTQYF
TRBJ2-1	NA	TRBV19	NA	TGTGCCAGTAGTGTTATAACTGGAAGCTCCTACAATGAGCAGTTCTTC	CASSVITGSSYNEQFF
TRBJ2-1	NA	TRBV11-3	TRBD2	TGTGCCAGCAGTTCTAGCGGGAGGGCCCATGAGCAGTTCTTC	CASSSSGRAHEQFF
TRBJ1-1	few	TRBV5-1	NA	TGCGCCAGCAGCCGGGAAATAAACACTGAAGCTTTCTTT	CASSREINTEAFF
TRBJ1-2	NA	TRBV7-8	TRBD1	TGTGCCAGCAGCCCAAGAAGGGACAGGGGACAAGGCTACACCTTC	CASSPRRDRGQGYTF
TRBJ1-4	NA	TRBV6-2/TRBV6-3	NA	TGTGCCAGCAGTTACTCGGGGCGCGGGAGTGAAAAACTGTTTTTT	CASSYSGRGSEKLFF
TRBJ2-1	few	TRBV5-1	NA	TGCGCCAGCAGCAGGGCGGGTTCCTACAATGAGCAGTTCTTC	CASSRAGSYNEQFF
TRBJ1-1	few	TRBV2	NA	TGTGCCAGCAGTGAAGGGACGCACACTGAAGCTTTCTTT	CASSEGTHTEAFF
TRBJ2-1	NA	TRBV6-5	NA	TGTGCCAGCAGTCTACGGGACCGCCCGAATGAGCAGTTCTTC	CASSLRDRPNEQFF
TRBJ1-1	NA	TRBV2	TRBD1	TGTGCCAGCACCAAAGGGTGGGACAGGTACATGAACACTGAAGCTTTCTTT	CASTKGWDRYMNTEAFF
TRBJ2-4	few	TRBV24-1	NA	TGTGCCACGGCGGGCAGTGCCAAAAACATTCAGTACTTC	CATAGSAKNIQYF
TRBJ1-1	few	TRBV3-1	NA	TGTGCCAGCAGCCAGGGACGGATGAACACTGAAGCTTTCTTT	CASSQGRMNTEAFF
TRBJ2-5	few	TRBV19	NA	TGTGCCAGTAGTATGGCCCTCTTGGGGACCCAGTACTTC	CASSMALLGTQYF
TRBJ2-2	NA	TRBV6-2/TRBV6-3	TRBD2	TGTGCCAGCAGTGCTAGCGGGAGGCCTCTCCAATACACCGGGGAGCTGTTTTTT	CASSASGRPLQYTGELFF
TRBJ2-7	NA	TRBV9	TRBD2	TGTGCCAGCAGTGCTAGCGGGAGCCCCTACGAGCAGTACTTC	CASSASGSPYEQYF
TRBJ1-1	NA	TRBV24-1	NA	TGTGCCACCAGTGACACGACAGGAGGGAGGAACACTGAAGCTTTCTTT	CATSDTTGGRNTEAFF
TRBJ2-3	NA	TRBV7-3	NA	TGTGCCAGCAGCCCTACGGCGGGGGCCGTAGATACGCAGTATTTT	CASSPTAGAVDTQYF
TRBJ1-2	NA	TRBV5-1	NA	TGCGCCAGCAGCTTGGCCTCGGGACTGACCTATGGCTACACCTTC	CASSLASGLTYGYTF
TRBJ1-5	few	TRBV7-2	NA	TGTGCCAGCAGTGAGTGGGTCAATCAGCCCCAGCATTTT	CASSEWVNQPQHF
TRBJ1-2	once	TRBV6-5	TRBD1	TGTGCCAGCAGTTACGGGACAGGGGGGTATGGCTACACCTTC	CASSYGTGGYGYTF
TRBJ2-7	few	TRBV20-1	TRBD2	TGCAGTGCAGGACTAGCGGGAGACGGTGTGTATGTCGAGCAGTACTTC	CSAGLAGDGVYVEQYF
TRBJ2-4	few	TRBV15	NA	TGTGCCACCAGCAGAGAATCGGGTTGGGGATTAGCCAAAAACATTCAGTACTTC	CATSRESGWGLAKNIQYF
TRBJ2-1	NA	TRBV6-2/TRBV6-3	TRBD2	TGTGCCAGCAGTGCCCCGGGGGGGAGGTCTCCCAATGAGCAGTTCTTC	CASSAPGGRSPNEQFF
TRBJ1-4	NA	TRBV2	TRBD1	TGTGCCAGCAGTTCTACAGGGGCTAATGAAAAACTGTTTTTT	CASSSTGANEKLFF
TRBJ2-2	NA	TRBV7-6	NA	TGTGCCAGCAGCTTAGAGTCGAACACCGGGGAGCTGTTTTTT	CASSLESNTGELFF
TRBJ2-1	once	TRBV15	NA	TGTGCCACCAGCAGAGAGTTTGAGAGCTCCTACAATGAGCAGTTCTTC	CATSREFESSYNEQFF
TRBJ2-1	few	TRBV5-1	NA	TGCGCCAGCAGCTTGAGGGAGCGGCAATTGGGGGATGAGCAGTTCTTC	CASSLRERQLGDEQFF
TRBJ1-3	NA	TRBV12-3/TRBV12-4	TRBD1	TGTGCCAGCAGTTTAGGGACAGGGGTTGGAAACACCATATATTTT	CASSLGTGVGNTIYF